What follows are 15 T cell receptor beta chains derived from one specimen sequenced in a study of spatial heterogeneity in lung cancer. Study-wide findings and caveats: Counts that tracked tumor mutation counts were those of expanded intratumoral alpha and beta TCRs.

Regarding time point: sample taken at primary tumor resection. Which antigens these TCRs recognize remains unknown. TCRdb reprocessed the 5' RACE reads with MiXCR, giving one entry per CDR3 protein. This sample yields under 300 distinct CDR3 sequences, of which roughly 46% are seen a single time; around 23% belongs to the top ten. The sample here was lung tumor tissue, taken at surgery. The receptors originated from a male donor with early-stage non-small cell lung cancer.

About this clonotype itself: This beta chain was picked up by a library intended for alpha chains and is off target, so its count carries little meaning. V is TRBV6-5 and J is TRBJ2-1, with a tentative D call TRBD1 (6 bases). V was clipped by 4 bases and J by 4 bases, with 14 bases between them. CDR3 length: 15 amino acids. Germline CDR1 and CDR2: MNHEY and SVGAGI. CDR3 DNA sequence: TGTGCCAGCAGTTTGAGGCCAGGGGTGTACAATGAGCAGTTCTTC. Translation gives CASSLRPGVYNEQFF.

About this clonotype itself: Being off target in a library aimed at alpha chains, this beta chain has a size of little meaning. The rearrangement links TRBV4-1 to TRBJ2-7; D is perhaps TRBD1 or TRBD2 (5 bases each). Germline V gene sequence: CDR1 MGHRA, CDR2 YSYEKL. This CDR3 comprises 10 residues. V gave up 5 bases and J gave up 7 bases, with 6 bases separating them. The CDR3 region has the DNA TGCGCCAGCAGCGGGACGGAGCAGTACTTC. Amino acids: CASSGTEQYF.

Details on this clonotype: This beta chain slipped into a library made for alpha chains as a stray read, so its size is not meaningful. DNA of the CDR3: TGCAGCGTTGCGGGAGGGGATATGCAGGGCACAGATACGCAGTATTTT. Translation gives CSVAGGDMQGTDTQYF. This chain uses TRBV29-1 with TRBJ2-3; 8 bases align to TRBD2. Germline-derived CDR1 and CDR2 are SQVTM and ANQGSEA. V lost 4 bases, J lost 1 base, and 10 bases stayed unmatched. This CDR3 comprises 16 residues.

This clonotype was counted a few times. In a library made to pick up alpha chains, this beta chain is a stray read with a size that means little. The chain recombines TRBV20-1 with TRBJ2-2; D is undetermined. CDR3 length: 14 amino acids. Trimming pared 2 bases from V and 5 bases from J, leaving 12 bases between. Germline CDR1 reads DFQATT; CDR2 reads SNEGSKA (reference sequence). The CDR3 sequence: CSARTLLRTGELFF. The CDR3 DNA follows: TGCAGTGCTAGAACGTTATTAAGGACCGGGGAGCTGTTTTTT.

This clonotype was detected only a few times. This beta chain was picked up by a library intended for alpha chains and is off target, so its count carries little meaning. This chain links TRBV12-3 or TRBV12-4 with TRBJ2-1; D not resolved. The length of the CDR3 is 14 residues. Trimming cost V 2 bases and J 2 bases, with 7 bases left between them. CDR3 region: CASSLSRPYNEQFF. The CDR3 DNA reads as TGTGCCAGCAGTTTATCCCGTCCCTACAATGAGCAGTTCTTC.

Concerning this clonotype: Because this beta chain is a stray read in a library intended to capture alpha chains, its abundance should not be given much weight. The rearrangement uses TRBV5-1 and TRBJ2-5; no clear D gene. Germline CDR1 is SGHRS and CDR2 is YFSETQ. The CDR3 is 13 amino acids. The V gene lost 4 bases and the J gene lost 4 bases, with 11 bases spanning the gap. Here the CDR3 DNA reads TGCGCCAGCAGCCCCGGACCTGCAGAGACCCAGTACTTC. It specifies CASSPGPAETQYF.

By share, this clonotype counts as hyperexpanded (1% or more). Because the library targeted alpha chains, this beta chain is an off-target read whose size means little. The chain recombines TRBV7-2 with TRBJ2-1; D is unresolved. CDR3 length equals 12 residues. Germline values: CDR1 SGHTA, CDR2 FQGNSA. V gave up 4 bases and J gave up 10 bases, with 11 bases separating them. The CDR3 loop reads CASSSDLSEQFF. Written as DNA, the CDR3 is TGTGCCAGCAGCTCGGACCTATCGGAGCAGTTCTTC.

This clonotype was observed once. This beta chain is a stray sequence in a library constructed for alpha chains; its clone size is not meaningful. The chain couples TRBV19 to TRBJ1-5; D may be TRBD1 (5 bases). The germline V and J ends were trimmed by 3 bases and 7 bases, with 22 bases remaining between them. Germline V gene data show CDR1 as LNHDA and CDR2 as SQIVND (reference sequence). The CDR3 is 17 amino acids. In DNA, the CDR3 is TGTGCCAGTAGTATTCATGCCGGGACTCCGGCGGTACAGCCCCAGCATTTT. It specifies CASSIHAGTPAVQPQHF.

A word on this clonotype: This beta chain was picked up by a library intended for alpha chains and is off target, so its count carries little meaning. The chain carries TRBV6-2 or TRBV6-3 and TRBJ2-7, with no clear D. V gave up 7 bases and J gave up 2 bases, with 9 bases separating them. Germline lookup yields CDR1 MNHEY and CDR2 SVGEGT. The CDR3 runs to 12 residues. The CDR3 region is CASTDPPYEQYF. The CDR3 DNA is TGTGCCAGCACCGACCCCCCCTACGAGCAGTACTTC.

Comments on this clonotype: Within a library made for alpha chains, this beta chain is off target, and its count is uninformative. The chain is built from TRBV29-1 and TRBJ2-5; D possibly corresponds to TRBD2 (6 bases). The CDR3 sequence is 14 residues long. V lost 5 bases to trimming and J lost 6 bases, with 19 bases between them. The germline gives CDR1 SQVTM, CDR2 ANQGSEA. The CDR3, as DNA: TGCAGCGTTTCAGGGCAAGAGGGGAGGCAGACCCAGTACTTC. Translated: CSVSGQEGRQTQYF.

As regards this clonotype: With the library built for alpha chains, this beta chain is off target and its frequency is not meaningful. The J gene is TRBJ1-4, the V gene TRBV7-9; the D gene is possibly TRBD1 (5 bases). The germline V gene encodes CDR1 SEHNR and CDR2 FQNEAQ (reference sequence). The CDR3 extends over 15 amino acids. Trimming cost V 5 bases and J 3 bases, with 13 bases left between them. For the CDR3, the DNA is TGTGCCAGCAGCGGCGGGCAGGGCCCTAATGAAAAACTGTTTTTT. This codes for CASSGGQGPNEKLFF.

Judged by abundance, this clonotype is hyperexpanded. Within a library made for alpha chains, this beta chain is off target, and its count is uninformative. V and J are TRBV7-3 and TRBJ2-7; a possible D gene is TRBD2 (6 bases). This CDR3 comprises 15 residues. The germline CDR1 and CDR2 sequences are SGHTA and FQGTGA. V shed 1 base and J shed 0 bases, with 10 bases lying between them. The CDR3 here is CASSLRAGSSYEQYF. The CDR3, as DNA: TGTGCCAGCAGCTTAAGGGCGGGGAGCTCCTACGAGCAGTACTTC.

Turning to this clonotype: In a library made to pick up alpha chains, this beta chain is a stray read with a size that means little. The chain employs TRBV11-2 and TRBJ2-1, with TRBD2 matching over 7 bases. The germline V gene has CDR1 SGHAT and CDR2 FQNNGV. The J segment lost 0 bases and the V segment lost 1 base, leaving 0 bases of the junction unmatched. CDR3 length: 15 residues. The CDR3 nucleotides are TGTGCCAGCAGCTTAGGGACTAGCTCCTACAATGAGCAGTTCTTC. This codes for CASSLGTSSYNEQFF.

This clonotype was seen more than once but under ten times. The size of this beta chain means little, since it is a stray read in a library made for alpha chains. This rearrangement joins TRBV25-1 to TRBJ2-3; TRBD1 might be the D (5 bases). Germline values: CDR1 MGHDK, CDR2 SYGVNS. V gave up 5 bases and J gave up 5 bases, with 5 bases separating them. The CDR3 extends over 11 amino acids. CDR3 in amino acids: CASSRGDTQYF. The CDR3 DNA reads as TGTGCCAGCAGTAGGGGAGATACGCAGTATTTT.

Regarding this clonotype: Since it is a stray read in a library aimed at alpha chains, this beta chain has a size that is not meaningful. The rearrangement joins TRBV19 to TRBJ1-1; D perhaps matches TRBD1 (6 bases). Germline V gene sequence: CDR1 LNHDA, CDR2 SQIVND (reference sequence). The CDR3 is 14 amino acids. Between the trimmed V and J ends, which lost 6 bases and 1 base, there was a span of 12 bases. The CDR3 DNA sequence: TGTGCCAGTAGATTCGACAGGAAGAACACTGAAGCTTTCTTT. This sequence encodes CASRFDRKNTEAFF.